This entry concerns a single T cell receptor (beta chain). The length of the CDR3 is 14 residues. Unmatched junction bases numbered 9, after V lost 5 bases and J lost 6 bases. Germline-derived CDR1 and CDR2 are MGHRA and YSYEKL. Sequenced by immunoSEQ multiplex PCR; TCRdb stores in-frame clones only, minus some. The sample lists about 61,000 clones, 86% occurring once. The sample comes from a study of OX40 agonist ivuxolimab in advanced cancers. Sequenced here: CD4+ or CD8+ T cells sorted from blood, sampled in a trial of the OX40 agonist ivuxolimab. The chain uses TRBV4-1 and TRBJ2-5; 7 bases are a match to TRBD1. This receptor was taken from an adult with an advanced solid tumor such as melanoma, head and neck, liver or kidney cancer. CDR3 in DNA: TGCGCCAGCAGCACCCGACAGGGTTCGAAGACCCAGTACTTC. This encodes CASSTRQGSKTQYF.